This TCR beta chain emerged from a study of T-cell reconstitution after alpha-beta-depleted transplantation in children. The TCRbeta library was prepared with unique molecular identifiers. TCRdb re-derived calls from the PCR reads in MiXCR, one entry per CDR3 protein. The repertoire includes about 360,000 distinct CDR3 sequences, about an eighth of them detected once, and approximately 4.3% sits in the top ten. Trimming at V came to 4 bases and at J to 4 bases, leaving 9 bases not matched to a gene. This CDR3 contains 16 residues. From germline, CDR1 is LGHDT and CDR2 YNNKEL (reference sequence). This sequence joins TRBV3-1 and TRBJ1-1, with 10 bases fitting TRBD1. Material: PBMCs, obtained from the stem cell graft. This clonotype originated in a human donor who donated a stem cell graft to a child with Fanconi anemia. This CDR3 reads CASSLGTGAGGTEAFF. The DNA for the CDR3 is TGTGCCAGCAGCCTCGGGACAGGGGCAGGGGGCACTGAAGCTTTCTTT. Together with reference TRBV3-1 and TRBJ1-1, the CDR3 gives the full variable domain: DTAVSQTPKYLVTQMGNDKSIKCEQNLGHDTMYWYKQDSKKFLKIMFSYNNKELIINETVPNRFSPKSPDKAHLNLHINSLELGDSAVYFCASSLGTGAGGTEAFFGQGTRLTVV.